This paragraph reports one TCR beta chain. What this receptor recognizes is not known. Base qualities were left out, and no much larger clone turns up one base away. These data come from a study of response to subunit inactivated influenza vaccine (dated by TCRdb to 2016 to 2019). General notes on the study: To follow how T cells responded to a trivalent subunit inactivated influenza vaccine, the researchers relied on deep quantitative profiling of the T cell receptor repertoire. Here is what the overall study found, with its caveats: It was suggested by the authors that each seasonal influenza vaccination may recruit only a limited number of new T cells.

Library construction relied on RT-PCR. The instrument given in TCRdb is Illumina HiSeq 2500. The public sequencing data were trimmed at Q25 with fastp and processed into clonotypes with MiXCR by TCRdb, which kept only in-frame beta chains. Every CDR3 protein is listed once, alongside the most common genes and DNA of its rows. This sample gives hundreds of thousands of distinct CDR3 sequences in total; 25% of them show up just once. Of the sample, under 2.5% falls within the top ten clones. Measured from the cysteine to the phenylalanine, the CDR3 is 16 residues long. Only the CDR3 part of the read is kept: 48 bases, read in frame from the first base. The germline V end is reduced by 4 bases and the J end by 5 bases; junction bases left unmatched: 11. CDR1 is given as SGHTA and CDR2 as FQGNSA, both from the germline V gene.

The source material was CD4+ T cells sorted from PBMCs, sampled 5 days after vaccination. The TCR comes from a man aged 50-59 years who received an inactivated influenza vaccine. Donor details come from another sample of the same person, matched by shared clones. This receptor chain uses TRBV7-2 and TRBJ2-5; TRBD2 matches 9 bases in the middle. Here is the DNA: TGTGCCAGCAGCTCCCGGGGTAGCGGGAGTGGGGAGACCCAGTACTTC. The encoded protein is CASSSRGSGSGETQYF. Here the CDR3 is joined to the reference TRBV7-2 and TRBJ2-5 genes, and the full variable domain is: GAGVSQSPSNKVTEKGKDVELRCDPISGHTALYWYRQSLGQGLEFLIYFQGNSAPDKSGLPSDRFSAERTGGSVSTLTIQRTQQEDSAVYLCASSSRGSGSGETQYFGPGTRLLVL.